One and the same sample provided the 12 T cell receptor beta chains below, sequenced in a study of Ad26.COV2.S vaccination and SARS-CoV-2 variants. Assay used: immunoSEQ multiplex PCR; TCRdb lists only in-frame clones, some missing. Of about 680,000 clones detected, about 89% appear once; the ten largest clones hold about 1.5%. Treatment: approximately 18 received Ad26.COV2.S at low or high dose, single or two shots; 5 received placebo; per-sample allocation not given. It was on day 63 after the first vaccine or placebo injection that samples were taken. Sequencing was performed on peripheral blood, taken in a trial of Ad26.COV2.S vaccine versus placebo. These receptors originate from a person aged 18-65 years who received the Ad26.COV2.S COVID-19 vaccine or a placebo.

This chain links TRBV30 with TRBJ2-7; D may be TRBD1 (5 bases). V lost 4 bases to trimming and J lost 2 bases, with 21 bases between them. The length of the CDR3 is 16 residues. Germline CDR1 is GTSNPN and CDR2 is SVGIG (reference sequence). Here the CDR3 reads CAWTNQGMVLPYEQYF. DNA for the CDR3: TGTGCCTGGACGAATCAGGGAATGGTCTTACCCTACGAGCAGTACTTC. The whole variable domain, remainder taken from reference TRBV30 and TRBJ2-7, is SQTIHQWPATLVQPVGSPLSLECTVEGTSNPNLYWYRQAAGRGLQLLFYSVGIGQISSEVPQNLSASRPQDRQFILSSKKLLLSDSGFYLCAWTNQGMVLPYEQYFGPGTRLTVT.

V is TRBV15 and J is TRBJ2-7, with 8 bases matching TRBD2. With V trimmed by 3 bases and J by 9 bases, 10 bases remained unmatched. Germline CDR1 LNHNV, CDR2 YYDKDF (reference sequence). The CDR3 length is 14 residues. The CDR3 DNA follows: TGTGCCACCAGCAGCGGGGGGGACCCTCGGGTGCAGTACTTC. Translated: CATSSGGDPRVQYF. Combining the CDR3 with reference TRBV15 and TRBJ2-7 gives the whole variable domain DAMVIQNPRYQVTQFGKPVTLSCSQTLNHNVMYWYQQKSSQAPKLLFHYYDKDFNNEADTPDNFQSRRPNTSFCFLDIRSPGLGDTAMYLCATSSGGDPRVQYFGPGTRLTVT.

The rearrangement links TRBV6-6 to TRBJ2-2, with D unresolved. Germline assignment: CDR1 MNHNY and CDR2 SVGAGI (reference sequence). There are 12 residues in the CDR3. The germline V and J ends were trimmed by 6 bases and 6 bases, with 8 bases remaining between them. In DNA, the CDR3 is TGTGCCAGCAGACGGCATCCCGGGGAGCTGTTTTTT. Amino acids: CASRRHPGELFF.

The chain combines TRBV9 with TRBJ2-1; D possibly uses TRBD1 or TRBD2 (6 bases each). V was trimmed by 0 bases and J by 2 bases, leaving 12 bases between them. The CDR3 has 16 amino acids. Germline CDR1 and CDR2: SGDLS and YYNGEE. CDR3 region: CASSVDGGGPYNEQFF. CDR3 DNA: TGTGCCAGCAGCGTAGATGGTGGGGGGCCCTACAATGAGCAGTTCTTC.

The V and J genes are TRBV4-1 and TRBJ2-3; 7 positions match TRBD1. CDR3 length equals 15 residues. Trimming removed 2 bases from V and 6 bases from J; junction bases left unmatched: 8. Germline V lookup: CDR1 MGHRA, CDR2 YSYEKL. For the CDR3, the DNA is TGCGCCAGCAGCCAAACATCCGACAGGGACGATACGCAGTATTTT. The encoded protein is CASSQTSDRDDTQYF.

This clone came up many times. The chain combines TRBV24-1 with TRBJ1-2; unclear D gene. The CDR3 runs 11 residues. V was shortened by 4 bases and J by 3 bases, with 2 bases between the two germline ends. The germline V gene encodes CDR1 KGHDR and CDR2 SFDVKD. This chain's CDR3 is CATSDYYGYTF. The CDR3 DNA is TGTGCCACCAGTGACTACTATGGCTACACCTTC.

J is TRBJ2-1 and V is TRBV7-9; 9 bases fit TRBD2. Looked up from germline, CDR1 is SEHNR and CDR2 is FQNEAQ (reference sequence). Trimming took 7 bases from V and 8 from J; bases not matched to a gene: 12. CDR3 length equals 15 residues. The CDR3 loop reads CASTLGREGRDEQFF. CDR3 coding DNA: TGTGCCAGCACCCTCGGGCGGGAGGGCCGCGATGAGCAGTTCTTC. The entire variable domain, with the rest obtained from reference TRBV7-9 and TRBJ2-1, is as follows: DTGVSQNPRHKITKRGQNVTFRCDPISEHNRLYWYRQTLGQGPEFLTYFQNEAQLEKSRLLSDRFSAERPKGSFSTLEIQRTEQGDSAMYLCASTLGREGRDEQFFGPGTRLTVL.

This clone was detected once. CDR3 amino acids: CASSPTAGAGTEAFF. The CDR3 DNA sequence: TGTGCCAGCTCACCGACCGCCGGGGCTGGCACTGAAGCTTTCTTT. The chain combines TRBV18 with TRBJ1-1, with a tentative D call TRBD1 (5 bases). Germline CDR1 is KGHSH and CDR2 is LQKENI. CDR3 size: 15 residues. V lost 3 bases and J lost 4, with 15 bases in between.

This clone was detected only a few times. V and J are TRBV18 and TRBJ2-7; D is perhaps TRBD2 (6 bases). The CDR3 loop spans 13 amino acids. Germline V lookup: CDR1 KGHSH, CDR2 LQKENI. Trimming took 4 bases from V and 3 from J, leaving 10 bases between them. The CDR3 is CASSRGAIYEQYF. The CDR3 DNA follows: TGTGCCAGCTCACGCGGGGCGATCTACGAGCAGTACTTC.

V and J are TRBV15 and TRBJ1-1; D uncertain. V lost 0 bases, J lost 3 bases, and 11 bases lay in between. The CDR3 is 15 amino acids. The germline CDR1 and CDR2 sequences are LNHNV and YYDKDF (reference sequence). In nucleotides, the CDR3 is TGTGCCACCAGCAGAGATCGGGCTTGGGACACTGAAGCTTTCTTT. It specifies CATSRDRAWDTEAFF.

There are a few counts of this clone. V is TRBV29-1 and J is TRBJ1-1; D may be TRBD1 (6 bases). CDR1 and CDR2 (germline): SQVTM, ANQGSEA. The CDR3 totals 12 residues. V was shortened by 7 bases and J by 4 bases, with 13 bases between the two germline ends. CDR3 loop: CSGSEGGTEAFF. The CDR3, as DNA: TGCAGCGGATCCGAGGGGGGCACTGAAGCTTTCTTT. Full variable domain (remainder filled in from reference TRBV29-1 and TRBJ1-1): SAVISQKPSRDICQRGTSLTIQCQVDSQVTMMFWYRQQPGQSLTLIATANQGSEATYESGFVIDKFPISRPNLTFSTLTVSNMSPEDSSIYLCSGSEGGTEAFFGQGTRLTVV.

This rearrangement joins TRBV5-4 to TRBJ1-6, with D tentatively TRBD1 (5 bases). V was trimmed by 5 bases and J by 9 bases, leaving 12 bases between them. The CDR3 consists of 13 residues. Germline lookup yields CDR1 SGHNT and CDR2 YYREEE (reference sequence). The CDR3 region is CASSFPGSSPLHF. The DNA of the CDR3 is TGTGCCAGCAGTTTCCCAGGGAGTTCACCCCTCCACTTT.